A single sample is the source of the 3 T cell receptor beta chains below, sequenced in a study of OX40 agonist ivuxolimab in advanced cancers. Some clones are missing from TCRdb's copy, which holds only in-frame ones; the method was immunoSEQ multiplex PCR. Here the sample spans tens of thousands of clones, around 91% being singletons. The source material was CD4+ or CD8+ T cells sorted from blood, sampled in a trial of the OX40 agonist ivuxolimab. The receptors shown here come from an adult with an advanced solid tumor such as melanoma, head and neck, liver or kidney cancer.

The chain employs TRBV15 and TRBJ2-7, with D perhaps TRBD1 (5 bases). V was shortened by 1 base and J by 2 bases, with 12 bases between the two germline ends. Germline-derived CDR1 and CDR2 are LNHNV and YYDKDF (reference sequence). The CDR3 loop spans 15 amino acids. The CDR3 DNA reads TGTGCCACCAGCAGAGGGACATCGCCAACCTACGAGCAGTACTTC. Protein product: CATSRGTSPTYEQYF.

The V and J genes are TRBV25-1 and TRBJ2-7, with unresolved D. V gave up 2 bases and J gave up 3 bases, with 11 bases separating them. The germline CDR1 and CDR2 sequences are MGHDK and SYGVNS. The CDR3 is 14 amino acids. The CDR3 is CASSERPPYYEQYF. The CDR3 DNA reads TGTGCCAGCAGTGAAAGGCCCCCTTACTACGAGCAGTACTTC.

The chain couples TRBV11-1 to TRBJ2-2; 15 bases line up with TRBD2. The germline CDR1 and CDR2 sequences are SGHAT and FQDESV (reference sequence). Trimming removed 5 bases from V and 7 bases from J; junction bases left unmatched: 5. The CDR3 is 16 amino acids. CDR3 loop: CASSRGLAGGDGELFF. The CDR3 nucleotides read TGTGCCAGCAGCCGAGGACTAGCGGGAGGGGACGGGGAGCTGTTTTTT.